These 28 T cell receptor beta chains were all obtained from the same sample, sequenced in a study of T cell repertoires in cytomegalovirus infection. TCRdb itself ran the reads through MiXCR, one entry per CDR3 protein. The sample holds about 180,000 distinct CDR3 sequences; approximately 14% are singletons and the top ten take 25% to 30%. Sequencing was done on a sample of PBMCs. These receptors came from a human donor in good health (CMV status not recorded). Some clones in this sample may be carry-over from other donors' samples.

At least ten counts were recorded for this clonotype. This chain links TRBV7-2 with TRBJ1-2; 8 bases match TRBD1. The trim removed 2 bases at V and 5 bases at J, leaving 7 bases unmatched. This CDR3 contains 15 residues. CDR1 is SGHTA and CDR2 is FQGNSA in the germline V gene. CDR3 sequence (DNA): TGTGCCAGCAGCTTAAATGATGACAGGGGATATGGCTACACCTTC. Its protein product is CASSLNDDRGYGYTF.

This clonotype was seen repeatedly, ten times or more. V gene TRBV7-2 combines with J gene TRBJ1-6; D is uncertain. The CDR3 runs 11 residues. Germline values: CDR1 SGHTA, CDR2 FQGNSA. V was shortened by 2 bases and J by 14 bases, with 7 bases between the two germline ends. In nucleotides, the CDR3 is TGTGCCAGCAGCTTAAGCTATTCCCTCCACTTT. This sequence encodes CASSLSYSLHF. Filled out from reference TRBV7-2 and TRBJ1-6, the complete variable domain reads GAGVSQSPSNKVTEKGKDVELRCDPISGHTALYWYRQSLGQGLEFLIYFQGNSAPDKSGLPSDRFSAERTGGSVSTLTIQRTQQEDSAVYLCASSLSYSLHFGNGTRLTVT.

The CDR3 protein is CASSLLGGPGGTEAFF. CDR3 nucleotides: TGTGCCAGCAGTTTATTGGGGGGCCCCGGAGGGACTGAAGCTTTCTTT. The V and J genes are TRBV28 and TRBJ1-1; weak D call: TRBD1 (6 bases). V was pared by 1 base and J by 5 bases, with 17 bases between. This CDR3 region has 16 residues. Germline V lookup: CDR1 MDHEN, CDR2 SYDVKM.

The V and J genes are TRBV5-1 and TRBJ2-2, with 7 positions matching TRBD2. The J segment lost 5 bases and the V segment lost 2 bases, leaving 15 bases of the junction unmatched. Germline loops: CDR1 SGHRS, CDR2 YFSETQ. CDR3 length equals 18 residues. CDR3: CASSLTLAEGVRTGELFF. CDR3 nucleotide sequence: TGCGCCAGCAGCTTAACCCTAGCGGAGGGCGTCAGAACCGGGGAGCTGTTTTTT. The whole variable domain, remainder taken from reference TRBV5-1 and TRBJ2-2, is KAGVTQTPRYLIKTRGQQVTLSCSPISGHRSVSWYQQTPGQGLQFLFEYFSETQRNKGNFPGRFSGRQFSNSRSEMNVSTLELGDSALYLCASSLTLAEGVRTGELFFGEGSRLTVL.

This clonotype was counted at least ten times. The V gene is TRBV7-6, the J gene TRBJ2-3; 7 nucleotides match TRBD2. Germline trimming cut 6 bases from V and 1 base from J; bases unmatched to any gene: 10. The germline V gene encodes CDR1 SGHVS and CDR2 FNYEAQ. CDR3 length: 16 amino acids. CDR3 residues: CASSSVARERTDTQYF. The CDR3 region has the DNA TGTGCCAGCAGTTCTGTTGCGCGGGAGCGCACAGATACGCAGTATTTT.

The chain joins TRBV28 to TRBJ1-5; 10 bases are a match to TRBD1. The germline gives CDR1 MDHEN, CDR2 SYDVKM. After removal of 8 bases from V and 5 bases from J, the junction contained 12 bases not matched to a gene. The CDR3 consists of 16 residues. The CDR3 loop is CASATRPGTGDQPQHF. The CDR3 DNA reads TGTGCCAGCGCCACCCGGCCCGGGACAGGGGATCAGCCCCAGCATTTT.

There are many counts of this clonotype. The rearrangement joins TRBV29-1 to TRBJ2-1; 7 bases map to TRBD1. V shed 7 bases and J 3 bases; nucleotides not matched to a gene: 9. CDR3 size: 14 residues. Germline lookup yields CDR1 SQVTM and CDR2 ANQGSEA. The CDR3 loop reads CSAEPGQSYNEQFF. The CDR3 DNA reads TGCAGCGCCGAACCGGGACAGAGCTACAATGAGCAGTTCTTC.

V is TRBV12-3 or TRBV12-4 and J is TRBJ1-5, with D maybe TRBD1 (5 bases). The length of the CDR3 is 17 residues. V was trimmed by 5 bases and J by 0 bases, leaving 17 bases between them. DNA for the CDR3: TGTGCCAGCAGTGGGGCGAAAGACAGCATTAGCAATCAGCCCCAGCATTTT. This gives the protein CASSGAKDSISNQPQHF.

The chain uses TRBV12-3 or TRBV12-4 and TRBJ1-2; 10 nucleotides match TRBD1. The CDR3 consists of 13 residues. Trimming cost V 3 bases and J 8 bases; bases outside gene matches: 3. CDR3: CASSFGTGAGYTF. The CDR3, as DNA: TGTGCCAGCAGTTTCGGGACAGGGGCCGGCTACACCTTC.

A few counts support this clonotype. The rearrangement uses TRBV2 and TRBJ2-7; D is unclear. Germline CDR1 SNHLY, CDR2 FYNNEI. The CDR3 has 12 residues. The V gene lost 6 bases and the J gene lost 2 bases, with 8 bases spanning the gap. For the CDR3, the DNA is TGTGCCAGCAGGGCGACAACCTACGAGCAGTACTTC. It translates to CASRATTYEQYF. Using reference TRBV2 and TRBJ2-7 for the parts outside the CDR3, the full variable domain is EPEVTQTPSHQVTQMGQEVILRCVPISNHLYFYWYRQILGQKVEFLVSFYNNEISEKSEIFDDQFSVERPDGSNFTLKIRSTKLEDSAMYFCASRATTYEQYFGPGTRLTVT.

This clonotype showed up many times. This sequence joins TRBV5-4 and TRBJ2-3, with 7 bases that match TRBD2. After removal of 4 bases from V and 4 bases from J, the junction contained 3 bases not matched to a gene. Germline V gene lookup returns CDR1 SGHNT and CDR2 YYREEE (reference sequence). This CDR3 comprises 13 residues. CDR3 bases: TGTGCCAGCAGCGTAACTAGCGCAGATACGCAGTATTTT. It yields the protein CASSVTSADTQYF.

This clonotype came up a few times. This rearrangement joins TRBV19 to TRBJ1-1; TRBD1 matches 8 bases. The CDR3 has 15 amino acids. Germline lookup yields CDR1 LNHDA and CDR2 SQIVND (reference sequence). J was trimmed by 0 bases and V by 5 bases; bases with no gene match: 5. The CDR3 coding sequence is TGTGCCAGTAGTGTTCGACAGGGGTTGAACACTGAAGCTTTCTTT. As protein: CASSVRQGLNTEAFF.

The V and J genes are TRBV7-9 and TRBJ1-2; tentative D call: TRBD1 (5 bases). The germline V and J ends were trimmed by 5 bases and 0 bases, with 19 bases remaining between them. Germline CDR1 and CDR2: SEHNR and FQNEAQ (reference sequence). The CDR3 has 17 residues. The CDR3 region is CASSVLRDLLANYGYTF. The CDR3 region has the DNA TGTGCCAGCAGCGTACTCCGGGACCTATTGGCTAACTATGGCTACACCTTC.

The sample holds a few counts of this clonotype. J is TRBJ2-2 and V is TRBV18, with D hard to call. V lost 2 bases and J lost 0, with 7 bases in between. Per the germline V gene, CDR1 is KGHSH and CDR2 is LQKENI. CDR3 length: 15 residues. The DNA of the CDR3 is TGTGCCAGCTCACCAAAGGCTACGAACACCGGGGAGCTGTTTTTT. This gives the protein CASSPKATNTGELFF.

This rearrangement joins TRBV28 to TRBJ1-2; D is possibly TRBD1 (5 bases). The CDR3 has 15 amino acids. Trimming cost V 3 bases and J 4 bases, with 15 bases left between them. Per the germline V gene, CDR1 is MDHEN and CDR2 is SYDVKM. This chain's CDR3 is CASSFSREMSYGYTF. CDR3 coding DNA: TGTGCCAGCAGTTTTAGCAGGGAAATGAGCTATGGCTACACCTTC.

A word on this clonotype: This may be a read error, as it is one base from a much larger clone. V is TRBV10-3 and J is TRBJ2-1; D uncertain. CDR1 and CDR2 (germline): ENHRY, SYGVKD. This CDR3 is 11 amino acids long. CDR3 nucleotide sequence: TGTGCCATCTGTGAAACTGATGAGCAGTTCTTC. Protein product: CAICETDEQFF.

This clonotype was detected many times. The chain employs TRBV12-3 or TRBV12-4 and TRBJ1-2, with D tentatively TRBD1 (6 bases). The V and J ends lost 1 base and 3 bases respectively, with 6 bases between them. The CDR3 extends over 13 amino acids. CDR3 sequence (DNA): TGTGCCAGCAGTTTAGGACAGGACTATGGCTACACCTTC. Its translation: CASSLGQDYGYTF.

This clonotype was seen repeatedly, ten times or more. V is TRBV7-6 and J is TRBJ1-3, with D hard to call. CDR1 and CDR2 from the germline V gene are SGHVS and FNYEAQ. CDR3 length equals 15 residues. V shed 0 bases and J shed 0 bases, with 6 bases lying between them. CDR3 nucleotide sequence: TGTGCCAGCAGCTTAGCCGGCGGCTCTGGAAACACCATATATTTT. This codes for CASSLAGGSGNTIYF.

This clonotype was found many times. V gene TRBV12-3 or TRBV12-4 combines with J gene TRBJ2-1, with 13 bases aligning to TRBD2. CDR3 length: 16 residues. Germline trimming cut 7 bases from V and 5 bases from J; bases unmatched to any gene: 8. This chain's CDR3 is CASTKLGLAGNNEQFF. For the CDR3, the DNA is TGTGCCAGCACCAAATTGGGACTAGCGGGAAACAATGAGCAGTTCTTC.

Ten or more counts support this clonotype. This chain links TRBV19 with TRBJ1-2; D unresolved. In germline, CDR1 is LNHDA, CDR2 SQIVND (reference sequence). Trimming left V 2 bases short and J 8 bases short, with 12 bases between. This CDR3 region has 13 residues. Here the CDR3 reads CASSISTSRGYTF. The CDR3, as DNA: TGTGCCAGTAGTATATCAACCTCGAGAGGCTACACCTTC.

At least ten counts were recorded for this clonotype. The chain uses TRBV7-8 and TRBJ1-5, with TRBD1 matching over 7 bases. V dropped 5 bases and J dropped 5; count of bases not matched to a gene: 3. Germline assignment: CDR1 SGHVS and CDR2 FQNEAQ. The CDR3 sequence is 13 residues long. The CDR3 here is CASSTGTDQPQHF. The CDR3 DNA follows: TGTGCCAGCAGCACTGGGACAGATCAGCCCCAGCATTTT.

The chain recombines TRBV6-1 with TRBJ2-1; a possible D gene is TRBD2 (6 bases). Trimming stripped 5 bases from V and 7 bases from J, with 18 bases between. CDR1 and CDR2 (germline): MNHNS, SASEGT. This CDR3 is 15 amino acids long. This CDR3 is CASSKEIRGKNEQFF. The CDR3 nucleotides are TGTGCCAGCAGTAAAGAGATCCGCGGGAAAAATGAGCAGTTCTTC.

This clonotype was recorded at least ten times. The chain links TRBV7-2 to TRBJ2-2; D gene uncertain. The germline V gene encodes CDR1 SGHTA and CDR2 FQGNSA. V was trimmed by 1 base and J by 4 bases, leaving 10 bases between them. The CDR3 runs to 15 residues. CDR3 protein: CASSLDRASTGELFF. Here the CDR3 DNA reads TGTGCCAGCAGCTTAGATAGAGCCAGCACCGGGGAGCTGTTTTTT. Full variable domain (outside the CDR3, taken from reference TRBV7-2 and TRBJ2-2): GAGVSQSPSNKVTEKGKDVELRCDPISGHTALYWYRQSLGQGLEFLIYFQGNSAPDKSGLPSDRFSAERTGGSVSTLTIQRTQQEDSAVYLCASSLDRASTGELFFGEGSRLTVL.

This clonotype was detected a few times. The gene calls are TRBV5-1 and TRBJ2-1, with D maybe TRBD2 (6 bases). Trimming removed 2 bases from V and 7 bases from J, with 16 bases in between. This CDR3 comprises 15 residues. CDR1 is SGHRS and CDR2 is YFSETQ in the germline V gene. The CDR3 region has the DNA TGCGCCAGCAGCTTCCGGGACTCCCTGAGGAATGAGCAGTTCTTC. Encoded protein: CASSFRDSLRNEQFF.

As to this clonotype: A much larger clonotype is one base distant, so this may be a read error. The CDR3 reads CASSSRAGNYGYTF. CDR3 nucleotide sequence: TGTGCCAGCAGCTCAAGGGCGGGGAACTATGGCTACACCTTC. The chain has TRBV7-2 and TRBJ1-2; D is unclear. In germline, CDR1 is SGHTA, CDR2 FQGNSA. The CDR3 loop spans 14 amino acids. Trimming left V 4 bases short and J 2 bases short, with 11 bases between.

Comments on this clonotype: Without the conserved terminal phenylalanine or tryptophan, this CDR3 likely stems from a read error. Because the CDR3's place on the DNA is in doubt, the DNA is left out and the CDR3 is given as listed by TCRdb. V usage is TRBV5-4 and J usage is TRBJ1-1; the D call of TRBD1 is as the table states it, not checked on the DNA. From germline, CDR1 is SGHNT and CDR2 YYREEE (reference sequence). The CDR3 adds up to 17 amino acids, both ends counted. CDR3 sequence reads: CASSQGGQWGEHWKLST.

The CDR3 loop reads CASSHSRDRFTDTQYF. The CDR3 coding sequence is TGTGCCAGCAGCCATTCCCGGGACAGGTTCACAGATACGCAGTATTTT. V usage is TRBV14 and J usage is TRBJ2-3; 8 bases map to TRBD1. J was trimmed by 2 bases and V by 3 bases; bases with no gene match: 7. The CDR3 spans 16 residues. The germline V gene has CDR1 SGHDN and CDR2 FVKESK.

This clonotype was recorded at least ten times. This chain connects TRBV7-9 to TRBJ2-5; D perhaps matches TRBD2 (7 bases). CDR1 and CDR2 from the germline V gene are SEHNR and FQNEAQ (reference sequence). V lost 7 bases to trimming and J lost 4 bases, with 19 bases between them. The CDR3 loop spans 15 amino acids. CDR3 sequence reads: CASTIEGGSLETQYF. The CDR3 DNA reads as TGTGCCAGCACCATCGAGGGGGGGAGTTTAGAGACCCAGTACTTC. The full variable domain, completed using reference TRBV7-9 and TRBJ2-5, is DTGVSQNPRHKITKRGQNVTFRCDPISEHNRLYWYRQTLGQGPEFLTYFQNEAQLEKSRLLSDRFSAERPKGSFSTLEIQRTEQGDSAMYLCASTIEGGSLETQYFGPGTRLLVL.